This TCR beta chain was identified during a study of cytomegalovirus exposure and HLA in healthy donors. This CDR3 region has 15 residues. V lost 3 bases, J lost 4 bases, and 6 bases stayed unmatched. The germline CDR1 and CDR2 sequences are LGHNA and YNFKEQ. Donors had nominal health at sampling but likely had unrecorded immune exposures. PCR used 60 Vbeta primers and 13 Jbeta primers. Generated by immunoSEQ multiplex PCR, the TCRdb table keeps only in-frame clones and is missing some. This table holds 200,000 to 250,000 clones, 55% to 75% found once. A note on this clone: What it binds is not known.

Study results and limitations: Excluded were some V segments that proved indistinguishable, including TRBV6-2 and TRBV6-3. Trimming of TCR beta V- and J-genes showed a link, identified in a later analysis, to a missense DCLRE1C variant.

Sequencing used PBMCs. This clonotype was obtained from a man in his forties or fifties in good health and CMV-seropositive. The gene calls are TRBV4-2 and TRBJ1-2; 9 bases match TRBD1. Here the CDR3 reads CASSQRTGASYGYTF. The CDR3 DNA is TGTGCCAGCAGCCAGCGGACAGGGGCATCCTATGGCTACACCTTC.